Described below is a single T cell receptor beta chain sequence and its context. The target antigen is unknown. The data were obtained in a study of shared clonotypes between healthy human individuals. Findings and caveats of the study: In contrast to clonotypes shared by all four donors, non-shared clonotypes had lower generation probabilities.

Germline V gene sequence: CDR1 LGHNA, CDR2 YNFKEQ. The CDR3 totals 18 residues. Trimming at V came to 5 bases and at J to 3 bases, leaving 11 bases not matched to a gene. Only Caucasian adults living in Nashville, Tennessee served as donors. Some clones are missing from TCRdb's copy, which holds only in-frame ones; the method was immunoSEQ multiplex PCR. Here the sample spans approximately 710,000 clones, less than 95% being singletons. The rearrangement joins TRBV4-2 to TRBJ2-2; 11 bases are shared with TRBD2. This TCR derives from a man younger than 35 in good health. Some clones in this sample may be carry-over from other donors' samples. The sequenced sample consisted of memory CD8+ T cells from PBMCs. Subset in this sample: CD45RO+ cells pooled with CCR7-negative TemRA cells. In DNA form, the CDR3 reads TGTGCCAGCAGCTTAGGAGAAGGGACTAGCGGATACACCGGGGAGCTGTTTTTT. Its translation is CASSLGEGTSGYTGELFF.